These 22 T cell receptor beta chains came from one sample sequenced in a study of T cells after yellow fever vaccination. TCRdb redid the calling of the 5' RACE reads with MiXCR, one entry per CDR3 protein. The repertoire holds about 63,000 distinct CDR3 sequences, with 7.4% as singletons. Sample: CD8+ T cells sorted from PBMCs, taken 15 days after the yellow fever booster vaccination. The origin of the receptors is a man aged 25 to 45 who received the YFV17D yellow fever vaccine.

This clonotype was found a few times. The chain has TRBV5-4 and TRBJ2-2; 9 bases agree with TRBD1. Germline V gene sequence: CDR1 SGHNT, CDR2 YYREEE (reference sequence). With 1 base clipped from V and 5 bases from J, the junction kept 6 bases outside the gene matches. This CDR3 spans 16 amino acids. In DNA form, the CDR3 reads TGTGCCAGCAGCTTGCCTACAGGGGGCACAACCGGGGAGCTGTTTTTT. Protein product: CASSLPTGGTTGELFF.

Turning to this clonotype: One end of the junction varies from germline; a read error may be responsible. The rearrangement uses TRBV7-9 and TRBJ2-1, with D possibly matching TRBD2 (5 bases). The CDR3 runs 13 residues. Germline V gene data show CDR1 as SEHNR and CDR2 as FQNEAQ (reference sequence). In DNA, the CDR3 is TGTGCCAGCAGCTATGGACTGCACAATCAGCAGTTCTTC. It specifies CASSYGLHNQQFF.

This clonotype has at least ten counts. V and J are TRBV15 and TRBJ2-4; maybe TRBD2 (6 bases). The CDR3 consists of 18 residues. The germline V gene encodes CDR1 LNHNV and CDR2 YYDKDF (reference sequence). Trimming cost V 5 bases and J 8 bases, with 28 bases left between them. The chain's CDR3 is CATSVRGLASLSWDIQYF. DNA for the CDR3: TGTGCCACCAGCGTCCGTGGGCTAGCGTCGCTCAGTTGGGACATTCAGTACTTC.

This clonotype was observed many times. The chain recombines TRBV29-1 with TRBJ2-1, with no clear D. Germline-derived CDR1 and CDR2 are SQVTM and ANQGSEA. This CDR3 comprises 15 residues. Trimming shortened V by 5 bases and J by 4 bases, and 18 bases separated the two germline ends. CDR3 loop: CSVNMIDSIYNEQFF. The CDR3 nucleotides read TGCAGCGTTAATATGATTGATTCCATTTACAATGAGCAGTTCTTC.

This clonotype was counted ten times or more. The chain joins TRBV28 to TRBJ2-1; D gene uncertain. The ends were cut back, 3 bases at V and 6 bases at J, with 9 bases in the middle. Germline assignment: CDR1 MDHEN and CDR2 SYDVKM. The CDR3 has 13 amino acids. CDR3 DNA sequence: TGTGCCAGCAGTTTTCGAAGGAGCAATGAGCAGTTCTTC. This sequence encodes CASSFRRSNEQFF.

This clonotype appeared once. A read error may be the cause here, since a much bigger clone is one base away. The gene calls are TRBV7-6 and TRBJ2-1, with D perhaps TRBD1 (6 bases). In germline, CDR1 is SGHVS, CDR2 FNYEAQ. Trimming took 0 bases from V and 1 from J, leaving 16 bases between them. CDR3 size: 18 residues. CDR3 sequence: CASSLARWTERSYNEQFF. The DNA of the CDR3 is TGTGCCAGCAGCTTAGCCCGCTGGACAGAGAGATCCTACAATGAGCAGTTCTTC.

This clonotype was seen at least ten times. This sequence joins TRBV6-5 and TRBJ1-1, with D possibly matching TRBD1 (6 bases). Deletions cut 6 bases from V and 4 bases from J, with 12 bases between. Germline V gene sequence: CDR1 MNHEY, CDR2 SVGAGI. The CDR3 runs to 13 residues. CDR3 protein: CASRQGFGTEAFF. The CDR3 region has the DNA TGTGCCAGCAGACAGGGATTCGGCACTGAAGCTTTCTTT.

Ten or more counts support this clonotype. V usage is TRBV12-3 or TRBV12-4 and J usage is TRBJ2-7; 11 positions match TRBD1. The J segment lost 4 bases and the V segment lost 6 bases, leaving 11 bases of the junction unmatched. The CDR3 totals 16 residues. In DNA form, the CDR3 reads TGTGCCAGCAGCCAAACCGGGACAGGGGGGAGGTACGAGCAGTACTTC. Amino acid sequence: CASSQTGTGGRYEQYF.

This clonotype was seen repeatedly, ten times or more. The chain combines TRBV20-1 with TRBJ2-2; 7 bases match TRBD2. Germline V gene lookup returns CDR1 DFQATT and CDR2 SNEGSKA (reference sequence). This CDR3 comprises 16 residues. The V gene end was trimmed by 3 bases and the J gene end by 3 bases; junction bases not matched to a gene: 10. The CDR3 DNA reads TGCAGTGCTAGCTCTCTAGCGGAGTGGGACACCGGGGAGCTGTTTTTT. This sequence encodes CSASSLAEWDTGELFF.

This clonotype was seen many times. The chain has TRBV12-3 or TRBV12-4 and TRBJ2-5; 10 nucleotides agree with TRBD2. The CDR3 is 15 amino acids. The trim removed 3 bases at V and 4 bases at J, leaving 5 bases unmatched. This CDR3 reads CASSFLAGGGETQYF. CDR3 DNA: TGTGCCAGCAGTTTCTTAGCGGGAGGCGGAGAGACCCAGTACTTC.

This clonotype was seen many times. The chain recombines TRBV29-1 with TRBJ2-3, with 13 positions matching TRBD2. Germline CDR1 reads SQVTM; CDR2 reads ANQGSEA. Germline trimming cut 3 bases from V and 4 bases from J; bases unmatched to any gene: 4. The CDR3 consists of 15 residues. The DNA of the CDR3 is TGCAGCGTTGAGGGACTAGCGGGACTGCCAGATACGCAGTATTTT. Its protein product is CSVEGLAGLPDTQYF.

At least ten counts were recorded for this clonotype. In nucleotides, the CDR3 is TGTGCCAGCAGGGCAGGGTCCGAGCAGTACTTC. Protein: CASRAGSEQYF. This chain joins TRBV12-3 or TRBV12-4 and TRBJ2-7; D might be TRBD1 (5 bases). The V end lost 6 bases, the J end lost 6 bases, and 9 bases lay between the germline ends. CDR3 length equals 11 residues.

This clonotype has at least ten counts. The chain joins TRBV10-3 to TRBJ2-5, with a possible D match to TRBD1 (5 bases). CDR3 size: 15 residues. CDR1 and CDR2 (germline): ENHRY, SYGVKD. V was cut by 4 bases and J by 2 bases, with 14 bases left in between. Here the CDR3 reads CAISGEGETQETQYF. In nucleotides, the CDR3 is TGTGCCATCAGTGGGGAAGGGGAAACTCAAGAGACCCAGTACTTC.

This rearrangement joins TRBV4-1 to TRBJ2-1, with 9 bases identical to TRBD2. With V trimmed by 1 base and J by 7 bases, 5 bases remained unmatched. Germline loops: CDR1 MGHRA, CDR2 YSYEKL. The CDR3 extends over 15 amino acids. The CDR3 DNA follows: TGCGCCAGCAGCCAAGTGGCGGGAGGGCCTAATGAGCAGTTCTTC. This encodes CASSQVAGGPNEQFF.

This clonotype was seen ten or more times. This chain links TRBV21-1 with TRBJ2-7; the DNA was not used to check the table's D call, TRBD2. TRBV21-1 is described as a pseudogene. This CDR3 region has 16 residues. The CDR3 region is CASRSGTSGTAYEQYF. The CDR3, as DNA: TGTGCCAGCCGAAGCGGGACTAGCGGGACCGCCTACGAGCAGTACTTC.

This clonotype was observed many times. V and J are TRBV5-1 and TRBJ2-5; 8 bases match TRBD1. Germline-derived CDR1 and CDR2 are SGHRS and YFSETQ. The CDR3 runs to 16 residues. The trim removed 0 bases at V and 5 bases at J, leaving 9 bases unmatched. This CDR3 is CASSLASGGIGETQYF. CDR3 coding DNA: TGCGCCAGCAGCTTGGCTTCAGGGGGCATCGGGGAGACCCAGTACTTC.

With regard to this clonotype: Being one base from a much bigger clone, this may be a read error. The chain is built from TRBV20-1 and TRBJ2-1; D gene unclear. The CDR3 has 14 residues. The germline gives CDR1 DFQATT, CDR2 SNEGSKA (reference sequence). The V gene lost 4 bases and the J gene lost 0 bases, with 10 bases spanning the gap. CDR3 nucleotides: TGCAGTGCTACCGAGGAGACCTCCTACAATGAGCAGTTCTTC. Translation: CSATEETSYNEQFF.

This clonotype was detected ten times or more. This rearrangement joins TRBV5-1 to TRBJ2-1; 8 bases fit TRBD2. CDR3 length equals 15 residues. V lost 0 bases and J lost 7; bases outside the gene matches: 6. Germline V gene sequence: CDR1 SGHRS, CDR2 YFSETQ. The CDR3 DNA reads as TGCGCCAGCAGCTTGGGACGGGGGGGGCGGAATGAGCAGTTCTTC. Its translation: CASSLGRGGRNEQFF. Looking up the rest from reference TRBV5-1 and TRBJ2-1 gives the full variable domain: KAGVTQTPRYLIKTRGQQVTLSCSPISGHRSVSWYQQTPGQGLQFLFEYFSETQRNKGNFPGRFSGRQFSNSRSEMNVSTLELGDSALYLCASSLGRGGRNEQFFGPGTRLTVL.

The table lists this clonotype with a few counts. The J gene is TRBJ1-4, the V gene TRBV19; D is possibly TRBD1 (5 bases). CDR1 is LNHDA, CDR2 SQIVND, per germline (reference sequence). Trimming took 2 bases from V and 5 from J, leaving 15 bases between them. The CDR3 is 16 amino acids. CDR3 region: CASSISEGAWNEKLFF. The CDR3 DNA sequence: TGTGCCAGTAGTATAAGTGAAGGGGCCTGGAATGAAAAACTGTTTTTT.

Ten or more counts support this clonotype. CDR3 coding DNA: TGTGCCAGCAGCTTAGACCCAGGGGAAGAGCAGTACTTC. The encoded protein is CASSLDPGEEQYF. This chain joins TRBV7-9 and TRBJ2-7; possible D gene TRBD1, 6 bases. CDR1 is SEHNR, CDR2 FQNEAQ, per germline (reference sequence). The CDR3 sequence is 13 residues long. Deletions cut 1 base from V and 7 bases from J, with 11 bases between.

This clonotype was observed many times. J is TRBJ2-3 and V is TRBV7-2; D possibly corresponds to TRBD2 (6 bases). Trimming stripped 7 bases from V and 8 bases from J, with 19 bases between. The CDR3 consists of 14 residues. Germline CDR1 is SGHTA and CDR2 is FQGNSA. The CDR3 DNA reads TGTGCCAGCACCATGGTCTCCTCCGGGGGTACGCAGTATTTT. Translated: CASTMVSSGGTQYF. The full variable domain, with the rest looked up from reference TRBV7-2 and TRBJ2-3, is GAGVSQSPSNKVTEKGKDVELRCDPISGHTALYWYRQSLGQGLEFLIYFQGNSAPDKSGLPSDRFSAERTGGSVSTLTIQRTQQEDSAVYLCASTMVSSGGTQYFGPGTRLTVL.

Many counts were recorded for this clonotype. This rearrangement joins TRBV28 to TRBJ2-5; tentative D call: TRBD2 (6 bases). Germline assignment: CDR1 MDHEN and CDR2 SYDVKM. Deletions cut 2 bases from V and 8 bases from J, with 6 bases between. This CDR3 is built from 11 residues. CDR3 region: CASSLAGTQYF. The CDR3, as DNA: TGTGCCAGCAGTTTAGCGGGAACCCAGTACTTC.